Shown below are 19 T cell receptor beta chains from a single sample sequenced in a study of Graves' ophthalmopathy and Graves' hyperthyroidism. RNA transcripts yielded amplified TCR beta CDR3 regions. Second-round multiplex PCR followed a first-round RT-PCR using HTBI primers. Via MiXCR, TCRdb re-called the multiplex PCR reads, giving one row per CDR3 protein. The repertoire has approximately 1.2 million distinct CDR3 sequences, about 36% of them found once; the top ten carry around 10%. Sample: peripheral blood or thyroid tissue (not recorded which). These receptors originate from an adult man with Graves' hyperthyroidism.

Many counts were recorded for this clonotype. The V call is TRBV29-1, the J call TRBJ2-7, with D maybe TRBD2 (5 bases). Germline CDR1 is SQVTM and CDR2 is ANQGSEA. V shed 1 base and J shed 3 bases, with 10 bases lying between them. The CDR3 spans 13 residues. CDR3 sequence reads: CSVEGVEGYEQYF. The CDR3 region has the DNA TGCAGCGTTGAAGGGGTCGAGGGCTACGAGCAGTACTTC.

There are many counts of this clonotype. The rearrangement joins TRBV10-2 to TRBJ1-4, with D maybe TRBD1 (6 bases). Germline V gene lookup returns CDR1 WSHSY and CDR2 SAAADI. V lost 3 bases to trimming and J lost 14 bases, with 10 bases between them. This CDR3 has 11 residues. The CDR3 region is CASSDTRGLFF. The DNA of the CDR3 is TGCGCCAGCAGTGATACAAGGGGGCTGTTTTTT.

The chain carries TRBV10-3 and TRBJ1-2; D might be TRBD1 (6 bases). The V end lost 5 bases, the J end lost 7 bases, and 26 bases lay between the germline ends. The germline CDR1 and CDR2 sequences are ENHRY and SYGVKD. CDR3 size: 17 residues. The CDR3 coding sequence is TGTGCCATCAGTTACCTAATACAGGGAACGAAGTCGGGTGGCTACACCTTC. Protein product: CAISYLIQGTKSGGYTF.

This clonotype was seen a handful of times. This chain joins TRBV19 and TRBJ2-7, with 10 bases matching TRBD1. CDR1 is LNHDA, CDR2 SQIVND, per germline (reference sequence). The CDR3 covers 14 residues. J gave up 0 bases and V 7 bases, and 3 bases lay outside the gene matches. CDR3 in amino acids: CASKGTGVSYEQYF. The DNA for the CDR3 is TGTGCCAGTAAAGGGACAGGGGTCTCCTACGAGCAGTACTTC.

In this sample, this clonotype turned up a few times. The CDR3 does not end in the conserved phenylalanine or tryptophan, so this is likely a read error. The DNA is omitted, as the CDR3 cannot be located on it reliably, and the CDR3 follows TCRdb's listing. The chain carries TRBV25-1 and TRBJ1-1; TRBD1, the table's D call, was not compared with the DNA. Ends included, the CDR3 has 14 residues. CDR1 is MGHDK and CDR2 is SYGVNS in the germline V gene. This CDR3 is CASSDSSYRGSALY.

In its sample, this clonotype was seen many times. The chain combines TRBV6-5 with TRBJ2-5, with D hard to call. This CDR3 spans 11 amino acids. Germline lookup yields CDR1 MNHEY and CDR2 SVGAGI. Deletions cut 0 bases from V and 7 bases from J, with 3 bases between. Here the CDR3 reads CASSYSGTQYF. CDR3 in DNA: TGTGCCAGCAGTTACTCTGGGACCCAGTACTTC.

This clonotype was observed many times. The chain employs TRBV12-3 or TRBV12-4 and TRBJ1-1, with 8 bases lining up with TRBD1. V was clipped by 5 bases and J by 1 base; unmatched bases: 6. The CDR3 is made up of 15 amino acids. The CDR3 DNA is TGTGCCAGCAGTCCTGTGGGACAGGAGAACACTGAAGCTTTCTTT. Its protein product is CASSPVGQENTEAFF.

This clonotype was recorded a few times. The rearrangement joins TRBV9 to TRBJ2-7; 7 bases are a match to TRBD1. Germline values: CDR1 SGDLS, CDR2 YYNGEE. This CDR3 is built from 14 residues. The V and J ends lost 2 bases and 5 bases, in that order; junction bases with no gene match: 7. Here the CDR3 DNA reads TGTGCCAGCAGCGTCTCCGGGACAGCGGACGAGCAGTACTTC. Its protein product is CASSVSGTADEQYF. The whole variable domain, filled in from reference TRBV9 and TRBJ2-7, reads DSGVTQTPKHLITATGQRVTLRCSPRSGDLSVYWYQQSLDQGLQFLIQYYNGEERAKGNILERFSAQQFPDLHSELNLSSLELGDSALYFCASSVSGTADEQYFGPGTRLTVT.

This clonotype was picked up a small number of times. CDR3 DNA: TGCAGCGCAAGGACAGGGTCAATTTACGAGCAGTACTTC. Translation: CSARTGSIYEQYF. This chain connects TRBV29-1 to TRBJ2-7, with 8 bases aligning to TRBD1. CDR3 length: 13 residues. J was trimmed by 4 bases and V by 7 bases; bases with no gene match: 9. CDR1 is SQVTM, CDR2 ANQGSEA, per germline.

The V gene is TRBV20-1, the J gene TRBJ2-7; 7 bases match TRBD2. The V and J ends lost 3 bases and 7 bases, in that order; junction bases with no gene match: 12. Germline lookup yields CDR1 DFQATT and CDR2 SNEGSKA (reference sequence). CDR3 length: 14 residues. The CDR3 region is CSASRPGGTGEQYF. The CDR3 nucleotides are TGCAGTGCTAGTCGGCCGGGAGGCACCGGGGAGCAGTACTTC.

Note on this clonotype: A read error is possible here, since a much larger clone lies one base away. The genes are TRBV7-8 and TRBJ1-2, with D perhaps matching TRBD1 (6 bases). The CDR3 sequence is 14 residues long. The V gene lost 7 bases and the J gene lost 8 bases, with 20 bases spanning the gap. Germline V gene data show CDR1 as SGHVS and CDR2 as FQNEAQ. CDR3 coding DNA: TGTGCCAGCAACGGGGGCATGGGGATGGAAGGCTACACCTTC. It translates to CASNGGMGMEGYTF.

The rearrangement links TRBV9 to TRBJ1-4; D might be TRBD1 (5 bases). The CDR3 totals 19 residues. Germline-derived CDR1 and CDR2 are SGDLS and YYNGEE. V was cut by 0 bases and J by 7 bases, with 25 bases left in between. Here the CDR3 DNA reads TGTGCCAGCAGCGTAGCGGGGGACCAAGAGCGGCAGGGAGGTGAAAAACTGTTTTTT. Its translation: CASSVAGDQERQGGEKLFF.

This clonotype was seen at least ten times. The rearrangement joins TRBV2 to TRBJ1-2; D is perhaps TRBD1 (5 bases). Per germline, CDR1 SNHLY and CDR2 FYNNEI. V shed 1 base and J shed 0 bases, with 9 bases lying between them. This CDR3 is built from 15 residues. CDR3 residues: CASSEEDSSNYGYTF. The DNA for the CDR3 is TGTGCCAGCAGTGAAGAAGACAGTTCTAACTATGGCTACACCTTC.

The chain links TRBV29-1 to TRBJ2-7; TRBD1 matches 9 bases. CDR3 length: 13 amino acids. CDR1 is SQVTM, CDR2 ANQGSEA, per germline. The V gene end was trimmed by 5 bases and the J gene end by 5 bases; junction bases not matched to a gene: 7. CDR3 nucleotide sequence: TGCAGCGTTAGGACAGGGGACGGCAACGAGCAGTACTTC. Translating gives CSVRTGDGNEQYF.

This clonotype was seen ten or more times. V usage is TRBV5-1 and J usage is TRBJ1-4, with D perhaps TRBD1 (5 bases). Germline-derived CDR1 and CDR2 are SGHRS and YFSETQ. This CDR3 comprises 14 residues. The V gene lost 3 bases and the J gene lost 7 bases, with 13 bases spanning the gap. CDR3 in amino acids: CASSSGMRGEKLFF. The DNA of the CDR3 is TGCGCCAGCAGCTCCGGGATGAGGGGTGAAAAACTGTTTTTT.

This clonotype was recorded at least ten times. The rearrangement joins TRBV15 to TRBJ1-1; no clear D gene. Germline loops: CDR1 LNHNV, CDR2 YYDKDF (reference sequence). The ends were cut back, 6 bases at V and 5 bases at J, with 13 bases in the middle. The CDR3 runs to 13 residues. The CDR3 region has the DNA TGTGCCACCAGACCTGTATCGTCGACTGAAGCTTTCTTT. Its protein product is CATRPVSSTEAFF.

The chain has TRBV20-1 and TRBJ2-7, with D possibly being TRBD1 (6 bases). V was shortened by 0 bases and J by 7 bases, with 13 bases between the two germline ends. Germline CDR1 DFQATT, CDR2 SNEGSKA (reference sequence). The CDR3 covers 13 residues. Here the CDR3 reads CSARDPGVEEQYF. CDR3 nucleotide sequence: TGCAGTGCTAGAGATCCAGGGGTTGAGGAGCAGTACTTC.

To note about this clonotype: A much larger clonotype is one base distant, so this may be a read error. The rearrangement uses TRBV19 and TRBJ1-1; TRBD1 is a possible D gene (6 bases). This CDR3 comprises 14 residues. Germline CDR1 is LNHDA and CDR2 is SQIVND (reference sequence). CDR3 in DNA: TGTACCAGTAGCGCTGGACAGATCATCACTGAAGCTTTCTTT. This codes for CTSSAGQIITEAFF.

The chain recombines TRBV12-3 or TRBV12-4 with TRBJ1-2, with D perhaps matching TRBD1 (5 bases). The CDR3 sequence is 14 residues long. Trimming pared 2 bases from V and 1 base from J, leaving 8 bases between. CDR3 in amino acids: CASSLWDFNYGYTF. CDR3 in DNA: TGTGCCAGCAGTTTATGGGACTTTAACTATGGCTACACCTTC.